One and the same sample provided the 12 T cell receptor beta chains below, sequenced in a study of T cells in Graves' hyperthyroidism and ophthalmopathy. Authors of the study amplified TCR beta CDR3 regions from RNA transcripts. RT-PCR in the first round (using the HTBI primer set) targeted the TCR CDR3. TCRdb reprocessed the multiplex PCR reads with MiXCR, giving one entry per CDR3 protein. Here the sample spans hundreds of thousands of distinct CDR3 sequences, about 15% being singletons. The specimen sequenced was blood. The receptors originated from a woman aged 35 to 49 with Graves' ophthalmopathy.

The chain joins TRBV3-1 to TRBJ2-7; D is perhaps TRBD1 (6 bases). This CDR3 comprises 15 residues. V shed 6 bases and J shed 4 bases, with 19 bases lying between them. The V gene's germline CDR1 is LGHDT and CDR2 YNNKEL (reference sequence). The DNA of the CDR3 is TGTGCCAGCAGGCAGAACCAGGGGTCTAGATACGAGCAGTACTTC. Encoded protein: CASRQNQGSRYEQYF.

Only a few counts were recorded for this clonotype. DNA of the CDR3: TGCGCCAGCAGCCAACACACGACAGGGGTAGGGGTGGACTCCTACGAGCAGTACTTC. Translated: CASSQHTTGVGVDSYEQYF. V is TRBV4-1 and J is TRBJ2-7, with TRBD1 identical over 8 bases. V shed 2 bases, J shed 0 bases, and the junction held 15 bases outside the gene matches. The CDR3 covers 19 residues. Germline lookup yields CDR1 MGHRA and CDR2 YSYEKL.

In its sample, this clonotype was seen many times. The chain uses TRBV28 and TRBJ1-1; D is uncertain. CDR3 length: 16 amino acids. Per germline, CDR1 MDHEN and CDR2 SYDVKM. Trimming cost V 3 bases and J 4 bases, with 18 bases left between them. The chain's CDR3 is CASSLGQSPLGTEAFF. The CDR3 nucleotides read TGTGCCAGCAGTTTGGGTCAGTCCCCTTTGGGCACTGAAGCTTTCTTT.

This clonotype has ten or more counts. This chain uses TRBV6-2 or TRBV6-3 with TRBJ1-1; D unclear. Germline V gene data show CDR1 as MNHEY and CDR2 as SVGEGT. This CDR3 spans 13 amino acids. V lost 2 bases and J 4 bases, leaving 8 bases between the germline ends. In DNA, the CDR3 is TGTGCCAGCAGTTACGGCCAAACCACTGAAGCTTTCTTT. Encoded protein: CASSYGQTTEAFF.

There are many counts of this clonotype. This chain joins TRBV7-2 and TRBJ2-7, with 8 positions matching TRBD2. This CDR3 is 16 amino acids long. J gave up 4 bases and V 4 bases, and 12 bases lay outside the gene matches. Germline CDR1 SGHTA, CDR2 FQGNSA. CDR3 nucleotides: TGTGCCAGCAGCTCCCCCCCGGGGCGGGAGGTGTACGAGCAGTACTTC. The encoded protein is CASSSPPGREVYEQYF.

This clonotype was observed many times. This sequence joins TRBV5-1 and TRBJ1-3; unclear D gene. Germline CDR1 is SGHRS and CDR2 is YFSETQ. Deletions cut 4 bases from V and 2 bases from J, with 10 bases between. This CDR3 has 14 residues. The CDR3 DNA follows: TGCGCCAGCAGCCCGGATGTCACTGGAAACACCATATATTTT. Encoded protein: CASSPDVTGNTIYF.

This clonotype was detected ten times or more. This sequence joins TRBV29-1 and TRBJ2-2; 12 bases are shared with TRBD2. V was clipped by 4 bases and J by 5 bases; unmatched bases: 8. This CDR3 region has 16 residues. CDR1 is SQVTM and CDR2 is ANQGSEA in the germline V gene. CDR3 coding DNA: TGCAGCGTTGTCTCTAGCGGGAGGGCCGGAACCGGGGAGCTGTTTTTT. This gives the protein CSVVSSGRAGTGELFF.

CDR3 residues: CATSRLRASGVTGELFF. The CDR3 nucleotides read TGTGCCACCAGCAGACTCCGGGCCTCCGGAGTCACCGGGGAGCTGTTTTTT. The chain employs TRBV15 and TRBJ2-2; no definite D call. The CDR3 consists of 17 residues. CDR1 is LNHNV and CDR2 is YYDKDF in the germline V gene (reference sequence). Trimming removed 2 bases from V and 4 bases from J, with 17 bases in between.

This clonotype was observed at least ten times. The chain combines TRBV20-1 with TRBJ2-7, with 7 bases that match TRBD2. The V gene's germline CDR1 is DFQATT and CDR2 SNEGSKA (reference sequence). The CDR3 sequence is 14 residues long. J lost 2 bases, V lost 2 bases, and 6 bases had no gene match. The CDR3, as DNA: TGCAGTGCTAGACCCCCCGGGGGGACCTACGAGCAGTACTTC. It encodes CSARPPGGTYEQYF.

In this sample, this clonotype turned up many times. The chain has TRBV20-1 and TRBJ2-7; 14 bases align to TRBD2. This CDR3 region has 14 residues. The trim removed 5 bases at V and 9 bases at J, leaving 9 bases unmatched. The V gene's germline CDR1 is DFQATT and CDR2 SNEGSKA (reference sequence). The CDR3 DNA sequence: TGCAGTGCTGGGACTAGCGGGAGAGGTGAGGGGCAGTACTTC. As protein: CSAGTSGRGEGQYF.

This clonotype was counted only a few times. The chain employs TRBV3-1 and TRBJ2-7; TRBD2 is a possible D gene (6 bases). Germline V gene sequence: CDR1 LGHDT, CDR2 YNNKEL (reference sequence). CDR3 length: 14 amino acids. V dropped 8 bases and J dropped 3 bases, with 17 bases sitting between them. This CDR3 is CASGPGSRDYEQYF. In DNA form, the CDR3 reads TGTGCCAGCGGACCCGGGAGCCGCGACTACGAGCAGTACTTC.

This clonotype was found many times. DNA for the CDR3: TGCAGCGGCCGGGACGCCGCCTACGAGCAGTACTTC. Residues: CSGRDAAYEQYF. V is TRBV29-1 and J is TRBJ2-7; D might be TRBD1 or TRBD2, each matching 5 bases. Per germline, CDR1 SQVTM and CDR2 ANQGSEA. Trimming stripped 7 bases from V and 2 bases from J, with 12 bases between. The CDR3 is 12 amino acids.